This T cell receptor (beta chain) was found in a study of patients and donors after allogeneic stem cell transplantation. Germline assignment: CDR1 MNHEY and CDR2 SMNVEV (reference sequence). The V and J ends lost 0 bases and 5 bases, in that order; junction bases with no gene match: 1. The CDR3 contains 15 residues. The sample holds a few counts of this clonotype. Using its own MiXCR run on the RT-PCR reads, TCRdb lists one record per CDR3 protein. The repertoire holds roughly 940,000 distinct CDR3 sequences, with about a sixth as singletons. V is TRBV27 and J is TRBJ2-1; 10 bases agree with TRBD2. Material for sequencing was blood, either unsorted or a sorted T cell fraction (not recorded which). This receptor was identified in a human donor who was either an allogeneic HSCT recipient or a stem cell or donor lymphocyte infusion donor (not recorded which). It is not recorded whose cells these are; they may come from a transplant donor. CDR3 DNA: TGTGCCAGCAGTTTATCAACTAGCGGGAACAATGAGCAGTTCTTC. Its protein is CASSLSTSGNNEQFF.